This TCR beta chain emerged from a study of CD8 T cells in Susac syndrome. The V gene's germline CDR1 is LNHDA and CDR2 SQIVND (reference sequence). CDR3 size: 13 residues. V lost 1 base and J lost 4, with 7 bases in between. As concerns this clonotype: What it binds is not known.

TCR beta sequencing covered blood CD8+ and CD4+ T cells. In the multiple sclerosis control group, patients were treatment-naive and had stable or active relapsing-remitting disease. Study-wide points: It was acknowledged in the study that its TCR sequencing and HLA analysis involved a relatively small number of individuals.

RNA was extracted with the RNeasy kit, and a quantity of roughly 0.45 to 1 ug was reverse transcribed using random hexamers. The immunoSEQ assay covered 54 Vbeta and 13 Jbeta segments for CDR3. Each CDR3 protein is one row after TCRdb ran MiXCR on the immunoSEQ multiplex PCR reads. The data contain 200,000 or so distinct CDR3 sequences, 90% to 96% of them singletons. The V call is TRBV19, the J call TRBJ2-5; D remains unclear. The sequence was collected from a human donor with multiple sclerosis. Source material: CD4+ T cells from PBMCs. CDR3 nucleotides: TGTGCCAGTAGTATAGGAATTGCAGAGACCCAGTACTTC. It translates to CASSIGIAETQYF.